This entry concerns a single T cell receptor (beta chain). The CDR3 is 16 amino acids. The germline V gene encodes CDR1 SGHVS and CDR2 FQNEAQ. V dropped 5 bases and J dropped 3 bases, with 17 bases sitting between them. Profiled with immunoSEQ multiplex PCR; TCRdb holds only in-frame clones, not every one. The table shows around 80,000 clones, with more than 90% occurring only once. This entry belongs to a study of technical replicates of blood from several donors. The sequence was collected from a human donor in good health. The sequenced sample consisted of T cells isolated from PBMCs. The chain employs TRBV7-8 and TRBJ2-1; D might be TRBD1 (6 bases). CDR3 sequence (DNA): TGTGCCAGCAGCCCACCCAGGGGACGGGGCTACAATGAGCAGTTCTTC. Encoded protein: CASSPPRGRGYNEQFF.